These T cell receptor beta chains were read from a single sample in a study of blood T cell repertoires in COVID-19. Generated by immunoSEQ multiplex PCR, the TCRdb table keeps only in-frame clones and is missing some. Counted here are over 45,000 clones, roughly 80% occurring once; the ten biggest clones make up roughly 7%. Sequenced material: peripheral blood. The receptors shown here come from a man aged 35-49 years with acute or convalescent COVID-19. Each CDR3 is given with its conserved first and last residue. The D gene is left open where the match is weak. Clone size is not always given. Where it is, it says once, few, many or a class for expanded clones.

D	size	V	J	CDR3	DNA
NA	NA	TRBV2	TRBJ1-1	CASGSTVNTEAFF	TGTGCCAGCGGATCGACAGTGAACACTGAAGCTTTCTTT
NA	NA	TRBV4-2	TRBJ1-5	CASSQIQGGGEPQHF	TGTGCCAGCAGCCAGATACAGGGTGGGGGGGAGCCCCAGCATTTT
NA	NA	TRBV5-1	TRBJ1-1	CASSPQGFTEAFF	TGCGCCAGCAGCCCCCAGGGGTTCACTGAAGCTTTCTTT
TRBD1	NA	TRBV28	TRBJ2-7	CASSLGQGTNEQYF	TGTGCCAGCAGTTTAGGACAGGGTACCAACGAGCAGTACTTC
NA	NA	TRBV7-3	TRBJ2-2	CASSLVGDAGELFF	TGTGCCAGCAGCTTAGTAGGGGATGCCGGGGAGCTGTTTTTT
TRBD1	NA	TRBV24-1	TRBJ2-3	CATSHRGGGDTQYF	TGTGCCACCAGCCACAGGGGTGGGGGAGATACGCAGTATTTT
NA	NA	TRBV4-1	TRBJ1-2	CASSPGTLLEGYTF	TGCGCCAGCAGCCCAGGGACACTACTAGAGGGCTACACCTTC
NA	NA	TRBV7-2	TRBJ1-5	CASSLRVNQPQHF	TGTGCCAGCAGCTTACGGGTAAATCAGCCCCAGCATTTT
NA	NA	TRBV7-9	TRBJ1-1	CASSTDTFRTEAFF	TGTGCCAGCAGCACTGACACGTTTCGAACTGAAGCTTTCTTT
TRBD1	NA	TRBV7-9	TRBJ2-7	CASSTGVWPNEQYF	TGTGCCAGCAGCACAGGGGTCTGGCCCAACGAGCAGTACTTC
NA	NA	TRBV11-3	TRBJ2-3	CASSLRIRDTQYF	TGTGCCAGCAGTTTGAGGATCCGGGATACGCAGTATTTT
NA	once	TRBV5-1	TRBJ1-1	CASSLRYGNTEAFF	TGCGCCAGCAGCTTGCGTTACGGGAACACTGAAGCTTTCTTT
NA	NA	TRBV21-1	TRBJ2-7	CASSKPWGGVSPYEQYF	TGTGCCAGCAGCAAACCCTGGGGGGGGGTTTCTCCCTACGAGCAGTACTTC
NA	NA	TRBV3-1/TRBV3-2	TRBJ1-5	CASSQGGYQPQHF	TGTGCCAGCAGCCAAGGAGGATATCAGCCCCAGCATTTT
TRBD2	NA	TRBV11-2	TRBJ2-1	CASSLGLAGTYNEQFF	TGTGCCAGCAGCTTAGGACTAGCGGGGACCTACAATGAGCAGTTCTTC